This T cell receptor beta chain was captured in a study of CD8 T cells in ankylosing spondylitis. This clonotype was counted at least ten times. The length of the CDR3 is 12 residues. CDR1 is LNHNV and CDR2 is YYDKDF in the germline V gene (reference sequence). The V gene lost 2 bases and the J gene lost 2 bases, with 1 base spanning the gap. One entry per CDR3 protein results from TCRdb running MiXCR on the 5' RACE reads. The sample comprises roughly 120,000 distinct CDR3 sequences, about 7% of which are singletons, and about 12% rests with the top ten. The sequencing sample was made of blood, either unsorted or a sorted T cell fraction (not recorded which). The chain couples TRBV15 to TRBJ2-1, with D uncertain. The receptor was derived from a male donor with ankylosing spondylitis or in good health (not recorded which). CDR3 sequence: CATSRPYNEQFF. The DNA for the CDR3 is TGTGCCACCAGCAGACCCTACAATGAGCAGTTCTTC.